The clone carrying this T cell receptor beta chain was seen more than once but under ten times. All of the isolated RNA was reverse transcribed, so expressed TCRB transcripts were sequenced. Assay: immunoSEQ multiplex PCR; the TCRdb copy retains only in-frame clones and omits some. The sample holds hundreds of thousands of clones, roughly 15% seen once. This specimen comes from a study of beta chain features in type 1 diabetes. The sequence derives from a woman in her 40s in good health. The sequencing input was naive CD4+ T cells from blood.

This chain's CDR3 is CASSSGQESNQPQHF. The CDR3 DNA is TGTGCCAGCAGCTCAGGACAGGAGAGCAATCAGCCCCAGCATTTT. The chain couples TRBV7-6 to TRBJ1-5; 7 bases fit TRBD1. Germline loops: CDR1 SGHVS, CDR2 FNYEAQ. This CDR3 is 15 amino acids long. V lost 4 bases and J lost 1; bases outside the gene matches: 4. Together with reference TRBV7-6 and TRBJ1-5, the CDR3 gives the full variable domain: GAGVSQSPRYKVTKRGQDVALRCDPISGHVSLYWYRQALGQGPEFLTYFNYEAQQDKSGLPNDRFSAERPEGSISTLTIQRTEQRDSAMYRCASSSGQESNQPQHFGDGTRLSIL.